This TCR beta chain originates from a study of beta chain features in type 1 diabetes. Study in general: Patients were similar to healthy donors in age and gender (as well as in cell yields).

Trimming stripped 1 base from V and 2 bases from J, with 4 bases between. Germline CDR1 reads SGHRS; CDR2 reads YFSETQ. The length of the CDR3 is 12 residues. The study reverse transcribed the entire isolated RNA, so it sequenced expressed TCRB transcripts. TCRdb's copy holds only in-frame clones and misses some; the assay was immunoSEQ multiplex PCR. This repertoire shows more than 95,000 clones, 28% found once; its top ten account for roughly 0.58%. This clone occurred a few times. Its antigen is not known. Study-wide results and limits: More deletions and fewer insertions at VDJ junctions were found in patients with type 1 diabetes. TCRB CDR3s were moderately but significantly shorter in Type 1 diabetes patients in all four CD4+ subsets.

What was sequenced was central memory CD4+ T cells from blood. The chain has TRBV5-1 and TRBJ2-7, with unresolved D. This clonotype originated in a woman between 18 and 30 years old with type 1 diabetes. CDR3 loop: CASSLTAYEQYF. CDR3 DNA: TGCGCCAGCAGCTTGACAGCCTACGAGCAGTACTTC.